These T cell receptor beta chains were read from a single sample in a study of T cell clones after liver transplantation. Measured with immunoSEQ multiplex PCR; TCRdb has only the in-frame clones, and not every one. The sample includes roughly 55,000 clones, 65% to 80% of them seen just once. The specimen was CD4+ T cells from blood, collected 54 months after liver transplant. These receptors came from a human patient who received a liver transplant. Some of the T cells might come from the graft donor. CDR3s include the opening cysteine and the closing phenylalanine or tryptophan. The order of the fields is J gene, V gene, D gene, clone size, CDR3 protein, CDR3 DNA. A D gene is named only where the DNA matches it firmly. Expanded clones are given a class, and other clones once, few, many or no size at all.

TRBJ2-3 | TRBV5-4 | NA | once | CASSLQAVDTQYF | TGTGCCAGCAGCCTCCAGGCCGTCGATACGCAGTATTTT
TRBJ1-2 | TRBV18 | NA | NA | CASSRGDGYGYTF | TGTGCCAGCTCACGGGGGGATGGCTATGGCTACACCTTC
TRBJ2-3 | TRBV5-8 | TRBD2 | few | CASSTTGGPDTQYF | TGTGCCAGCAGCACCACGGGGGGGCCAGATACGCAGTATTTT
TRBJ1-5 | TRBV19 | NA | NA | CASTLTGGDQPQHF | TGTGCCAGTACCCTGACAGGTGGGGATCAGCCCCAGCATTTT
TRBJ1-5 | TRBV11-2 | TRBD1 | NA | CASSSGQRNQPQHF | TGTGCCAGCAGCTCGGGACAGCGCAATCAGCCCCAGCATTTT
TRBJ1-2 | TRBV7-8 | TRBD1 | NA | CASSIPGQANYGYTF | TGTGCCAGCAGCATTCCGGGACAGGCGAACTATGGCTACACCTTC
TRBJ1-2 | TRBV6-1 | NA | medium-sized | CASSDSGPNRYGYTF | TGTGCCAGCAGTGACTCCGGGCCGAATAGGTATGGCTACACCTTC
TRBJ1-2 | TRBV11-2 | NA | NA | CASSLKQGVGYTF | TGTGCCAGCAGCTTAAAACAGGGAGTTGGCTACACCTTC
TRBJ2-5 | TRBV5-5 | TRBD2 | NA | CASNQLAGGGQETQYF | TGTGCCAGCAACCAACTAGCGGGGGGCGGGCAAGAGACCCAGTACTTC
TRBJ2-7 | TRBV6-5 | TRBD1 | NA | CASSLDRGYEQYF | TGTGCCAGCAGTTTGGACAGGGGTTACGAGCAGTACTTC
TRBJ2-3 | TRBV19 | NA | NA | CASSPLQGRDTQYF | TGTGCCAGTAGCCCATTACAGGGGAGGGATACGCAGTATTTT
TRBJ2-7 | TRBV27 | TRBD2 | NA | CASSLLAGGIEQYF | TGTGCCAGCAGTTTATTAGCGGGGGGCATCGAGCAGTACTTC
TRBJ2-4 | TRBV27 | NA | NA | CASSPLELLAKNIQYF | TGTGCCAGCAGTCCCCTGGAACTTCTAGCCAAAAACATTCAGTACTTC
TRBJ1-2 | TRBV4-2 | NA | NA | CASSQEVSNLYGYTF | TGTGCCAGCAGCCAAGAGGTCTCCAATCTCTATGGCTACACCTTC
TRBJ1-2 | TRBV25-1 | NA | NA | CASSGGLSLYGYTF | TGTGCCAGCAGTGGGGGGTTAAGCCTCTATGGCTACACCTTC
TRBJ1-1 | TRBV2 | TRBD1 | NA | CASSGQGEDTEAFF | TGTGCCAGCAGCGGACAGGGGGAGGACACTGAAGCTTTCTTT
TRBJ2-7 | TRBV18 | TRBD2 | NA | CASSPRESGGYEQYF | TGTGCCAGCTCACCACGGGAATCGGGGGGCTACGAGCAGTACTTC
TRBJ2-2 | TRBV19 | TRBD2 | NA | CASSTAGTSVGTGELFF | TGTGCCAGTAGTACAGCCGGGACTAGCGTCGGTACCGGGGAGCTGTTTTTT
TRBJ1-6 | TRBV9 | NA | NA | CASSLTDYNSPLHF | TGTGCCAGCAGTTTGACCGATTATAATTCACCCCTCCACTTT
TRBJ2-5 | TRBV5-1 | NA | NA | CASSLVAGAETQYF | TGCGCCAGCAGCTTGGTGGCAGGGGCAGAGACCCAGTACTTC
TRBJ1-5 | TRBV7-8 | NA | NA | CASSRGEDQPQHF | TGTGCCAGCAGCCGAGGGGAGGACCAGCCCCAGCATTTT
TRBJ2-3 | TRBV6-1 | TRBD2 | NA | CANTPPGTSDTRQYF | TGTGCCAACACACCCCCCGGGACTAGCGATACGAGGCAGTATTTT
TRBJ2-1 | TRBV28 | NA | few | CASSFLQGFHEQFF | TGTGCCAGCAGTTTTCTCCAGGGGTTTCATGAGCAGTTCTTC
TRBJ2-2 | TRBV5-4 | NA | NA | CASSFPRDTGELFF | TGTGCCAGCAGCTTTCCCAGGGACACCGGGGAGCTGTTTTTT
TRBJ2-7 | TRBV10-3 | NA | NA | CAISEPNYEQYF | TGTGCCATCAGTGAGCCGAACTACGAGCAGTACTTC
TRBJ2-7 | TRBV29-1 | TRBD1 | NA | CSVERGQVDSEQYF | TGCAGCGTTGAGAGGGGACAGGTCGACTCCGAGCAGTACTTC
TRBJ2-5 | TRBV19 | TRBD2 | few | CASSITSGPGDQYF | TGTGCCAGTAGTATAACTAGCGGCCCTGGTGACCAGTACTTC
TRBJ2-7 | TRBV19 | TRBD1 | NA | CASSPRDRGSYEQYF | TGTGCCAGTAGTCCGAGGGACAGGGGATCCTACGAGCAGTACTTC
TRBJ1-1 | TRBV11-2 | NA | once | CASSPQSIGNTEAFF | TGTGCCAGCAGCCCCCAGAGCATAGGGAACACTGAAGCTTTCTTT
TRBJ1-1 | TRBV6-1 | TRBD1 | NA | CASSGDGTGRGFF | TGTGCCAGCAGTGGAGATGGGACAGGCCGTGGTTTCTTT
TRBJ1-1 | TRBV30 | NA | NA | CAWNPRMNTEAFF | TGTGCCTGGAACCCTCGGATGAACACTGAAGCTTTCTTT
TRBJ1-1 | TRBV6-6 | NA | NA | CASSPGPVQGNLRAFF | TGTGCCAGCAGCCCCGGACCCGTACAGGGTAATTTGAGAGCTTTCTTT
TRBJ1-5 | TRBV28 | TRBD1 | few | CASSWETGTGNQPQHF | TGTGCCAGCAGTTGGGAAACCGGGACAGGCAATCAGCCCCAGCATTTT
TRBJ1-5 | TRBV4-2 | NA | NA | CASSQDLSGKANQPQHF | TGTGCCAGCAGCCAAGATTTATCCGGGAAGGCCAATCAGCCCCAGCATTTT
TRBJ1-5 | TRBV6-5 | NA | NA | CASSTLRGSNQPQHF | TGTGCCAGCAGTACCCTGAGGGGTAGCAATCAGCCCCAGCATTTT
TRBJ1-4 | TRBV7-8 | TRBD1 | NA | CASSYQGGTNEKLFF | TGTGCCAGCAGCTACCAGGGGGGAACTAATGAAAAACTGTTTTTT
TRBJ1-4 | TRBV11-2 | NA | NA | CASSPRHFNEKLFF | TGTGCCAGCAGCCCGAGACACTTTAATGAAAAACTGTTTTTT
TRBJ2-7 | TRBV19 | TRBD2 | NA | CASSSTPSGESYEQYF | TGTGCCAGTAGTTCTACTCCTAGCGGGGAATCCTACGAGCAGTACTTC
TRBJ2-1 | TRBV19 | TRBD1 | NA | CASTPGGDRGRGEQFF | TGTGCCAGTACCCCCGGGGGGGACAGGGGCCGAGGGGAGCAGTTCTTC
TRBJ1-1 | TRBV11-2 | NA | NA | CASSSPPENTEAFF | TGTGCCAGCAGCTCGCCCCCGGAGAACACTGAAGCTTTCTTT
TRBJ1-2 | TRBV6-5 | NA | NA | CASSRDNYGYTF | TGTGCCAGCAGTCGGGACAATTATGGCTACACCTTC
TRBJ2-7 | TRBV7-6 | NA | NA | CASSQDNLLLSYEQYF | TGTGCCAGCAGTCAAGACAACCTCCTCCTCTCCTACGAGCAGTACTTC
TRBJ2-3 | TRBV29-1 | TRBD1 | NA | CSVDGQASTDTQYF | TGCAGCGTGGATGGACAGGCAAGCACAGATACGCAGTATTTT
TRBJ2-7 | TRBV11-2 | NA | NA | CASSLDYSRTYEQYF | TGTGCCAGCAGCTTAGATTATTCCAGAACCTACGAGCAGTACTTC
TRBJ1-1 | TRBV9 | TRBD1 | NA | CASSSTGGNTEAFF | TGTGCCAGCAGCTCGACAGGGGGCAACACTGAAGCTTTCTTT
TRBJ2-5 | TRBV7-8 | TRBD2 | once | CASSVLGTSGGETQYF | TGTGCCAGCAGCGTGCTAGGGACTAGCGGCGGAGAGACCCAGTACTTC
TRBJ2-7 | TRBV6-1 | NA | NA | CASSEKVAGTYEQYF | TGTGCCAGCAGTGAAAAGGTCGCGGGGACCTACGAGCAGTACTTC